This TCR beta chain came from a study of blood T cell repertoires in COVID-19. On the study more broadly: The study drew acute and convalescent COVID-19 samples from the United States, Italy and Spain. PBMCs, B-cell-depleted T cells, or T cells were the source of the cDNA or gDNA that made up the material.

Trimming removed 1 base from V and 1 base from J, with 7 bases in between. The germline V gene has CDR1 MGHRA and CDR2 YSYEKL. The CDR3 spans 14 residues. In the study's own analysis: How many nucleated cells were present was estimated from reference gene primer amplification. Produced via immunoSEQ multiplex PCR; TCRdb's table is partial and in-frame only. That table furnishes V, J and clone size, whereas the DNA furnished D and trimming. The sample holds 210,000 or so clones, about nine tenths seen once. Sequencing was carried out using peripheral blood. The rearrangement links TRBV4-1 to TRBJ1-1, with D uncertain. The sequence was obtained from a woman between 40 and 55 years old with acute or convalescent COVID-19. The CDR3 reads CASSQGRGNTEAFF. The CDR3 DNA sequence: TGCGCCAGCAGCCAAGGCCGGGGGAACACTGAAGCTTTCTTT.